This T cell receptor beta chain was identified in a study of T-cell memory formation after mild COVID-19. Study-wide results and caveats: Clones that shrank (day 15 to 85) were balanced CD4/CD8, whereas later expanders leaned CD4+. Contracting CD4+ clones were located mainly in CM and EM, and CD8+ clones in EMRA. Day 37-peaking second-wave clones had unconfirmed SARS-CoV-2 specificity.

TCRdb reanalysed the 5' RACE reads using MiXCR and keeps one entry per CDR3 protein. The sample yields about 180,000 distinct CDR3 sequences, 15% to 20% seen once. Remarks on this clonotype: The target antigen is unknown.

V lost 4 bases and J 0 bases, leaving 9 bases between the germline ends. The CDR3 covers 14 residues. Germline V CDR1 and CDR2: SGHVS, FQNEAQ. The sequenced sample consisted of PBMCs or a T cell subset sorted from them (not recorded which). This TCR came from a young man who had mild COVID-19 (a few samples of this study predate the infection). Cell type and time point are not known. The chain carries TRBV7-8 and TRBJ1-1; tentative D call: TRBD1 (5 bases). CDR3 region: CASSSTVMNTEAFF. The CDR3 DNA follows: TGTGCCAGCAGCTCGACAGTCATGAACACTGAAGCTTTCTTT.